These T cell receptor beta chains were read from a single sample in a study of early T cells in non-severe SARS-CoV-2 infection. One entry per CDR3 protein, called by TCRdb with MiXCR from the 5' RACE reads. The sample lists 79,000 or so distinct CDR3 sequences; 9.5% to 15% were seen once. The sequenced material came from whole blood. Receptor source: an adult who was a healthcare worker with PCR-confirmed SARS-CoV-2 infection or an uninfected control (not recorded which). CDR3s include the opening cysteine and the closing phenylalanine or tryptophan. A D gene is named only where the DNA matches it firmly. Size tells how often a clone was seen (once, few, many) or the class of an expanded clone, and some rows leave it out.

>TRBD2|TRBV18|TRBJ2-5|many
TGTGCCAGCCAAAGACTAGCGGAAGAGACCCAGTACTTC
CASQRLAEETQYF
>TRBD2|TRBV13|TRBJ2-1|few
TGTGCCAGCCGGACTAGCGACAAATCCTACAATGAGCAGTTCTTC
CASRTSDKSYNEQFF
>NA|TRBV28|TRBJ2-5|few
TGTGCCAGCAGTCCGACTTCGACTGAAGAAGAGACCCAGTACTTC
CASSPTSTEEETQYF
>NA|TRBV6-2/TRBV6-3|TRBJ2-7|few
TGTGCCAGCAGTGTCGCCCGGACCTACGAGCAGTACTTC
CASSVARTYEQYF
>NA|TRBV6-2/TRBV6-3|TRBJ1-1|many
TGTGCCAGCAGTTACCCGACCGGGGGGAGCACTGAAGCTTTCTTT
CASSYPTGGSTEAFF
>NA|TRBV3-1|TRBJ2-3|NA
TGTGCCAGCAGCCAAGCCGGTCCTAGTACGCTCGAGATCACAGATACGCAGTATTTT
CASSQAGPSTLEITDTQYF
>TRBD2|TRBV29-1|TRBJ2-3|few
TGCAGCGTTGTAATAAGCGGGGGGGCCGGGGATACGCAGTATTTT
CSVVISGGAGDTQYF
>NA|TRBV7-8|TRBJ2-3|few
TGTGCCAGCAGCCACAGGACGGGCACAGATACGCAGTATTTT
CASSHRTGTDTQYF
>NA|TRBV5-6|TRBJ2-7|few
TGTGCCAGCAGCTTGAGGCTAGTCCGGGAGCAGTACTTC
CASSLRLVREQYF
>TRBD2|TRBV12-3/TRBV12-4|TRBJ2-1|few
TGTGCCAGCAACCCGGGACTAGCGGGGGACTCCTACAATGAGCAGTTCTTC
CASNPGLAGDSYNEQFF
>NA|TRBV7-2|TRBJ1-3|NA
TGTGCCAGCAGAGAGAGCTCTGGAAACACCATATATTTT
CASRESSGNTIYF
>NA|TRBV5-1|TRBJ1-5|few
TGCGCCAGCAGCTTCACCGGGGGCGATCAGCCCCAGCATTTT
CASSFTGGDQPQHF
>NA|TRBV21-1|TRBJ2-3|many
TGTGCCAACAGAAGCCGGACAGGGAAGCCGTCAGATACGCAGTATTTT
CANRSRTGKPSDTQYF
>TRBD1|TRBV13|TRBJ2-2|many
TGTGCCAGCAGCTTGGCCGGGACAGGGGTCACCGGGGAGCTGTTTTTT
CASSLAGTGVTGELFF
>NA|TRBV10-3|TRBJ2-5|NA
TGTGCCATCAGTGAGATAGGCCAAGAGACCCAGTACTTC
CAISEIGQETQYF
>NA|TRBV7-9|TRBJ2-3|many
TGTGCCAGCAGCTTAGCGACTCCTCTCGTAGATACGCAGTATTTT
CASSLATPLVDTQYF
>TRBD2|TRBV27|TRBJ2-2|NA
TGTGCCAGCAGCACTAGCGGGGGGGCAACCGGGGAGCTGTTTTTT
CASSTSGGATGELFF
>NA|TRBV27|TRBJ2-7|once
TGTGCCAGCAGAGGTCTACGGCGTGACGCCTCCTACGAGCAGTACTTC
CASRGLRRDASYEQYF
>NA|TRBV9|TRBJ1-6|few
TGTGCCAGCAGCGTAGGAACAGGTCCAGATTCACCCCTCCACTTT
CASSVGTGPDSPLHF
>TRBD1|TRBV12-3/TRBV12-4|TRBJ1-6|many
TGTGCCAGCAGTCCGGACCCAGGGGGCCGGTCTGGTGGTGGTTCACCCCTCCACTTT
CASSPDPGGRSGGGSPLHF
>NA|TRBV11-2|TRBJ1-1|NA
TGTGCCAGCAACGCGAGCAGGAGGGGCGGAAACACTGAAGCTTTCTTT
CASNASRRGGNTEAFF
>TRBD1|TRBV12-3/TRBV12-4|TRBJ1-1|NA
TGTGCCAGCAGTTTAAACAGGGGTCGTGGGACTGAAGCTTTCTTT
CASSLNRGRGTEAFF
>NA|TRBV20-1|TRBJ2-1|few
TGCAGTGGGGGGCGGGCAGGTTACAATGAGCAGTTCTTC
CSGGRAGYNEQFF
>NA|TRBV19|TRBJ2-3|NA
TGTGCCAGTAGTACAGGGCGCACAGATACGCAGTATTTT
CASSTGRTDTQYF
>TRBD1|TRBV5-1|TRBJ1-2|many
TGCGCCAGCAGCTCGGGACAGGGCGGTGGCTACACCTTC
CASSSGQGGGYTF
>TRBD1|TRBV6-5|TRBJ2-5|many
TGTGCCAGCAGGTACAGGGGGCTGGGAGAGACCCAGTACTTC
CASRYRGLGETQYF
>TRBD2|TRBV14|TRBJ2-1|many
TGTGCCAGCAGCCAAGAGGGGTTACTTCTCGGGGGGAGTGAGCAGTTCTTC
CASSQEGLLLGGSEQFF